Each of the 22 T cell receptor beta chains below was sequenced from the same sample in a study of graft-versus-host responses after intestinal transplantation (dated by TCRdb to the early 2020s). Library preparation was by the immunoSEQ multiplex PCR assay. TCRdb carries this immuneACCESS record with in-frame sequences only. Its versions omit some clonotypes, under half of them owing to an unresolved V gene in the studies checked, with the rest unexplained. This sample has some 17,000 clones in its table, and 80% of those were observed once. Around a sixth of the sample rests with the top ten. Intraepithelial and lamina propria lymphocytes were isolated from graft specimens using dithiothreitol, EDTA incubations and collagenase D digestion. Sequences were derived from ileum tissue, sampled approximately 110 days after intestinal transplant. The receptors were sampled from a human patient who received an intestinal transplant, so some T cells may come from the graft donor.

This clone was seen only a few times. The V call is TRBV12-2, the J call TRBJ2-3; the tabulated D call, TRBD2, remains unverified against the DNA. TRBV12-2 is flagged as a pseudogene. CDR3 length equals 19 residues. The CDR3 loop reads CASRLGPPWGLAATDTQYF. In nucleotides, the CDR3 is TGTGCAAGTCGCTTAGGCCCCCCCTGGGGACTAGCGGCTACAGATACGCAGTATTTT.

This chain joins TRBV6-1 and TRBJ1-1; D is unresolved. The CDR3 totals 13 residues. CDR1 and CDR2 (germline): MNHNS, SASEGT. V was trimmed by 5 bases and J by 5 bases, leaving 12 bases between them. The DNA of the CDR3 is TGTGCCAGCAGTAAGCGAGGAGTGACTGAAGCTTTCTTT. Translating it yields CASSKRGVTEAFF.

The V call is TRBV9, the J call TRBJ2-1, with TRBD2 matching 8 bases. CDR3 size: 18 residues. With V trimmed by 0 bases and J by 5 bases, 13 bases remained unmatched. Germline V gives CDR1 SGDLS, CDR2 YYNGEE. DNA of the CDR3: TGTGCCAGCAGCGTAGGAGGCGAAAGCGGGAGTAGACACAATGAGCAGTTCTTC. This encodes CASSVGGESGSRHNEQFF.

DNA for the CDR3: TGTGCCAGCAGCTTAGTTAGGACCGCAAGCTCCTACGAGCAGTACTTC. As protein: CASSLVRTASSYEQYF. The rearrangement links TRBV7-8 to TRBJ2-7; D call uncertain. CDR1 SGHVS and CDR2 FQNEAQ come from the germline V gene. Trimming cost V 1 base and J 0 bases, with 13 bases left between them. The CDR3 contains 16 residues.

This clone was counted between two and nine times. The chain's CDR3 is CASRRQKEEPQHF. The CDR3 DNA is TGTGCCAGCAGGAGACAGAAAGAGGAGCCCCAGCATTTT. The chain uses TRBV6-5 and TRBJ1-5; weak D call: TRBD1 (5 bases). The CDR3 covers 13 residues. The germline V and J ends were trimmed by 6 bases and 8 bases, with 14 bases remaining between them. Germline CDR1 reads MNHEY; CDR2 reads SVGAGI.

The gene calls are TRBV5-7 and TRBJ2-7; tentatively, D is TRBD2 (5 bases). TRBV5-7 is flagged as an ORF with uncertain function. The V gene lost 4 bases and the J gene lost 7 bases, with 9 bases spanning the gap. The CDR3 has 11 residues. The CDR3 DNA sequence: TGTGCCAGCAGCGGCGGGCCTGAGCAGTACTTC. Translation gives CASSGGPEQYF.

This sequence joins TRBV10-3 and TRBJ2-3; D gene uncertain. The CDR3 totals 17 residues. The germline gives CDR1 ENHRY, CDR2 SYGVKD. Trimming left V 0 bases short and J 4 bases short, with 17 bases between. This CDR3 is CAISESTGPWCPDTQYF. The CDR3, as DNA: TGTGCCATCAGTGAGTCCACCGGTCCATGGTGCCCAGATACGCAGTATTTT.

This clone has a single count. The CDR3 bases are TGCAGCGTCGCTGACAGGGTATTCGAGACCCAGTACTTC. Translating it yields CSVADRVFETQYF. V usage is TRBV29-1 and J usage is TRBJ2-5, with TRBD1 matching 7 bases. The length of the CDR3 is 13 residues. V shed 6 bases and J 5 bases; nucleotides not matched to a gene: 9. Germline lookup yields CDR1 SQVTM and CDR2 ANQGSEA.

Of note for this clone: A single base separates this from a much larger clone, so it may be a read error. V gene TRBV11-2 combines with J gene TRBJ2-7; 12 bases are shared with TRBD2. V shed 7 bases, J shed 5 bases, and the junction held 6 bases outside the gene matches. Germline CDR1 SGHAT, CDR2 FQNNGV. This CDR3 is 14 amino acids long. The CDR3 region is CASTPTSGSNEQYF. As DNA, the CDR3 is TGTGCCAGCACCCCGACTAGCGGGAGTAACGAGCAGTACTTC.

This clone was found a few times. This sequence joins TRBV4-1 and TRBJ2-7; D not resolved. V lost 1 base, J lost 6 bases, and 13 bases lay in between. The CDR3 contains 14 residues. CDR1 MGHRA and CDR2 YSYEKL come from the germline V gene. In nucleotides, the CDR3 is TGCGCCAGCAGCCAAGTGTCCGTCTACAGCGAGCAGTACTTC. As protein: CASSQVSVYSEQYF.

The V gene is TRBV7-9, the J gene TRBJ2-7; the D is unclear. This CDR3 contains 12 residues. Trimming removed 6 bases from V and 7 bases from J, with 13 bases in between. In germline, CDR1 is SEHNR, CDR2 FQNEAQ (reference sequence). The CDR3 is CASSFPTREQYF. The CDR3, as DNA: TGTGCCAGCAGTTTCCCGACTCGGGAGCAGTACTTC.

The CDR3: CASSYIRPYEQYF. The CDR3 nucleotides read TGTGCCAGCAGTTACATCAGACCCTACGAGCAGTACTTC. The rearrangement links TRBV6-6 to TRBJ2-7; no firm D call. Germline CDR1 MNHNY, CDR2 SVGAGI (reference sequence). CDR3 length: 13 amino acids. V was cut by 2 bases and J by 2 bases, with 7 bases left in between.

Here the CDR3 reads CASSLGPQETQYF. The CDR3 nucleotides read TGTGCCAGCAGCTTAGGGCCCCAAGAGACCCAGTACTTC. The rearrangement links TRBV7-9 to TRBJ2-5; D ambiguous. The V gene lost 1 base and the J gene lost 1 base, with 4 bases spanning the gap. CDR3 length: 13 residues. Germline V gene lookup returns CDR1 SEHNR and CDR2 FQNEAQ (reference sequence).

The chain links TRBV7-9 to TRBJ2-4; TRBD2 agrees at 12 bases. J was trimmed by 1 base and V by 6 bases; bases with no gene match: 10. The CDR3 is made up of 18 amino acids. CDR1 SEHNR and CDR2 FQNEAQ come from the germline V gene (reference sequence). CDR3 bases: TGTGCCAGCAGTCCTGGACTAGCGGGAACTCTCGCCAAAAACATTCAGTACTTC. It encodes CASSPGLAGTLAKNIQYF.

The CDR3 region is CASSYSGGATNEQFF. CDR3 sequence (DNA): TGTGCCAGCAGTTACTCGGGGGGAGCCACCAATGAGCAGTTCTTC. The rearrangement joins TRBV6-5 to TRBJ2-1; D perhaps matches TRBD2 (6 bases). In germline, CDR1 is MNHEY, CDR2 SVGAGI. Trimming shortened V by 0 bases and J by 6 bases, and 12 bases separated the two germline ends. The CDR3 is made up of 15 amino acids.

The chain carries TRBV10-2 and TRBJ1-1, with D uncertain. The CDR3 runs to 13 residues. Germline CDR1 and CDR2: WSHSY and SAAADI. Trimming took off 6 bases at V and 5 bases at J, with 13 bases between the two ends. CDR3 nucleotide sequence: TGCGCCAGCAGCCAAGAGTTGGGGACTGAAGCTTTCTTT. Its translation: CASSQELGTEAFF.

This clone was seen just once. The V call is TRBV27, the J call TRBJ2-3, with D uncertain. Trimming removed 5 bases at V and 4 bases at J, with 7 bases between. Germline V CDR1 and CDR2: MNHEY, SMNVEV (reference sequence). The CDR3 is 12 amino acids. The CDR3 protein is CASSHYPDTQYF. The CDR3 coding sequence is TGTGCCAGCAGTCACTACCCAGATACGCAGTATTTT.

CDR3: CASSRGQGRGKLFF. CDR3 DNA sequence: TGTGCCAGCAGCAGAGGGCAGGGTCGAGGAAAACTGTTTTTT. This sequence joins TRBV5-6 and TRBJ1-4; D perhaps matches TRBD1 (5 bases). The germline V gene encodes CDR1 SGHDT and CDR2 YYEEEE. The CDR3 spans 14 residues. V lost 4 bases to trimming and J lost 10 bases, with 17 bases between them. The variable domain in full, completed from reference TRBV5-6 and TRBJ1-4, reads DAGVTQSPTHLIKTRGQQVTLRCSPKSGHDTVSWYQQALGQGPQFIFQYYEEEERQRGNFPDRFSGHQFPNYSSELNVNALLLGDSALYLCASSRGQGRGKLFFGSGTQLSVL.

The chain combines TRBV15 with TRBJ1-5; D gene ambiguous. The V and J ends lost 0 bases and 10 bases respectively, with 10 bases between them. The V gene's germline CDR1 is LNHNV and CDR2 YYDKDF (reference sequence). The CDR3 length is 13 residues. CDR3 sequence reads: CATSREGREPQHF. The CDR3 nucleotides read TGTGCCACCAGCAGAGAGGGTAGGGAACCCCAGCATTTT.

The CDR3, as DNA: TGTGCCAGCAGCGTAGCTGGAGGGACCTACGAGCAGTACTTC. Protein: CASSVAGGTYEQYF. The chain couples TRBV9 to TRBJ2-7, with D tentatively TRBD2 (6 bases). CDR1 and CDR2 (germline): SGDLS, YYNGEE. This CDR3 is built from 14 residues. Trimming pared 0 bases from V and 2 bases from J, leaving 9 bases between.

This clone occurred a few times. The genes are TRBV5-1 and TRBJ1-2; maybe TRBD1 (6 bases). The germline CDR1 and CDR2 sequences are SGHRS and YFSETQ. CDR3 length equals 14 residues. Trimming stripped 2 bases from V and 6 bases from J, with 14 bases between. CDR3 bases: TGCGCCAGCAGCTTAGGGGGGTTCGCGGATGGCTACACCTTC. It translates to CASSLGGFADGYTF.

The chain links TRBV25-1 to TRBJ2-2; TRBD2 might be the D (5 bases). V lost 10 bases to trimming and J lost 3 bases, with 9 bases between them. CDR3 length: 12 residues. Germline CDR1 MGHDK, CDR2 SYGVNS. CDR3 nucleotide sequence: TGTGCCACCGGACTGTACACCGGGGAGCTGTTTTTT. The encoded protein is CATGLYTGELFF.